This T cell receptor (beta chain) is drawn from a study of blood T cell repertoires in COVID-19. Study in general: Sites in the United States, Italy and Spain provided acute and convalescent COVID-19 samples. PBMCs, B-cell-depleted T cells, or T cells were the source of the cDNA or gDNA that made up the material.

Authors' processing steps: Amplified reference gene primers provided the basis for estimating nucleated cell counts. Sequencing used immunoSEQ multiplex PCR; TCRdb keeps in-frame clones, though not all of them. V and J calls and clone size are copied from that table; D and trimming were computed from the DNA. The sample has a few hundred thousand clones, about nine tenths seen once; the top ten hold about 4%. The V gene's germline CDR1 is SGHNT and CDR2 YYREEE (reference sequence). The CDR3 covers 17 residues. V lost 5 bases, J lost 0 bases, and 6 bases stayed unmatched. The chain recombines TRBV5-4 with TRBJ2-1; 12 positions agree with TRBD2. The sample taken for sequencing was peripheral blood. This clonotype was obtained from a woman in her thirties or forties with acute or convalescent COVID-19. CDR3 coding DNA: TGTGCCAGCAGACGTGGACTAGCGGGGTACTCCTACAATGAGCAGTTCTTC. Amino acid sequence: CASRRGLAGYSYNEQFF.